A selection of T cell receptor beta chains follows, all from one sample in a study of CD8 T cells in ankylosing spondylitis. TCRdb re-called the 5' RACE reads through MiXCR, storing one row per CDR3 protein. The sample yields fewer than 450,000 distinct CDR3 sequences, over 15% seen once. The sample was blood, either unsorted or a sorted T cell fraction (not recorded which). These receptors all stem from a male donor with ankylosing spondylitis. Each CDR3 is given with its conserved first and last residue. D genes are given only for firm matches. Rows give clone size only sometimes, using once, few, many, or a class for an expanded clone.

j_call,d_call,v_call,clone_size,cdr3_nt,cdr3_aa
TRBJ1-1,-,TRBV7-3,-,TGTGCCAGCAGCTTACGAGGCCAGGGTACTGAAGCTTTCTTT,CASSLRGQGTEAFF
TRBJ2-2,-,TRBV12-3/TRBV12-4,many,TGTGCCAGCAGTTTAGGGGGAAGCACCGGGGAGCTGTTTTTT,CASSLGGSTGELFF
TRBJ2-1,-,TRBV9,-,TGTGCCAGCAGCGTAGTTGGCGGGGCCTCCTACAATGAGCAGTTCTTC,CASSVVGGASYNEQFF
TRBJ2-1,-,TRBV7-8,-,TGTGCCAGCAGCACCCGGACTGGCTACAATGAGCAGTTCTTC,CASSTRTGYNEQFF
TRBJ1-2,-,TRBV5-4,-,TGTGCCAGCAGCTTGGCCTGGGGGCATAACTATGGCTACACCTTC,CASSLAWGHNYGYTF
TRBJ1-2,TRBD1,TRBV10-3,-,TGTGCCATCAGCAGACAGGGTGAAGGTGGCTACACCTTC,CAISRQGEGGYTF
TRBJ2-3,-,TRBV9,many,TGTGCCAGCAGCGCCGGAAGGGGGGCTGATACGCAGTATTTT,CASSAGRGADTQYF
TRBJ1-1,-,TRBV6-2/TRBV6-3,many,TGTGCCAGCAGCGAGATGAACACTGAAGCTTTCTTT,CASSEMNTEAFF
TRBJ1-1,-,TRBV4-1,few,TGCGCCAGCAGCCAAGCTAGGGGCTTCGGCACTGAAGCTTTCTTT,CASSQARGFGTEAFF
TRBJ2-3,TRBD1,TRBV29-1,medium-sized,TGCAGCGTGGGACCGGGACAGGGCACAGATACGCAGTATTTT,CSVGPGQGTDTQYF
TRBJ2-3,-,TRBV25-1,few,TGTGCCAGCAGTGAATCATCTACTAGGGGCGCGGGAGATACGCAGTATTTT,CASSESSTRGAGDTQYF
TRBJ1-4,-,TRBV12-3/TRBV12-4,-,TGTGCCAGCAGTTTAGGGACCCCTAATGAAAAACTGTTTTTT,CASSLGTPNEKLFF
TRBJ1-3,-,TRBV6-5,-,TGTGCCAGCAGTTACTCGAAGTGGTCTCCCTCTGGAAACACCATATATTTT,CASSYSKWSPSGNTIYF
TRBJ1-5,-,TRBV20-1,-,TGCAGTGCTAGATCCAGGGAGAGCAATCAGCCCCAGCATTTT,CSARSRESNQPQHF
TRBJ2-5,TRBD2,TRBV5-1,few,TGCGCCAGCAGCTCCCTAGCGGGTTCAGAGACCCAGTACTTC,CASSSLAGSETQYF
TRBJ2-7,-,TRBV6-1,-,TGTGCCAGCAGTGAACAGACACCCGACTACGAGCAGTACTTC,CASSEQTPDYEQYF
TRBJ2-6,-,TRBV12-3/TRBV12-4,few,TGTGCCAGCAGTTACTGGGGCTCTGGGGCCAACGTCCTGACTTTC,CASSYWGSGANVLTF
TRBJ2-3,TRBD2,TRBV28,-,TGTGCCAGCAGCCGCGCGGGAGTCCCCGCAGATACGCAGTATTTT,CASSRAGVPADTQYF
TRBJ1-1,TRBD1,TRBV20-1,-,TGTTCGGGACAGCGTCAGGCTGAAGCTTTCTTT,CSGQRQAEAFF
TRBJ2-2,-,TRBV6-1,-,TGTGCCAGCAGGGTAGTGAACACCGGGGAGCTGTTTTTT,CASRVVNTGELFF
TRBJ2-3,-,TRBV6-5,-,TGTGCCAGCAGTTACGGAACGCCGTCCAAATCCTCGCAGTATTTT,CASSYGTPSKSSQYF
TRBJ2-3,TRBD2,TRBV20-1,-,TGCAGTGCTGATGGACTAGCGGGAGGCGGGGGCACAGATACGCAGTATTTT,CSADGLAGGGGTDTQYF
TRBJ2-2,-,TRBV4-1,-,TGCGCCAGCAGCCAAAGAGGTGCCAGCGGGCGTATAAACACCGGGGAGCTGTTTTTT,CASSQRGASGRINTGELFF
TRBJ1-3,-,TRBV12-3/TRBV12-4,few,TGTGCCAGCAGGACCCTCTCAGGGACTGGAAACACCATATATTTT,CASRTLSGTGNTIYF
TRBJ2-2,TRBD1,TRBV18,-,TGTGCCAGCTCCCACCGAGTAGGGGGCAACACCGGGGAGCTGTTTTTT,CASSHRVGGNTGELFF
TRBJ1-2,TRBD1,TRBV29-1,few,TGCAGCGTACGACAGGGGACCCACTATGGCTACACCTTC,CSVRQGTHYGYTF
TRBJ1-1,-,TRBV3-1,-,TGTGCCAGCAGCCAACATTCCTTGGGCGGACTGAACACTGAAGCTTTCTTT,CASSQHSLGGLNTEAFF
TRBJ1-3,-,TRBV12-3/TRBV12-4,many,TGCGCCAGCAGCTTAGAGAGCTCTGGAAACACCATATATTTT,CASSLESSGNTIYF
TRBJ2-2,TRBD1,TRBV30,-,TGTGCCTGGAGCCGTTCTCGGACAGGGGGTAAAACCGGGGAGCTGTTTTTT,CAWSRSRTGGKTGELFF
TRBJ1-2,TRBD1,TRBV3-1,-,TGTGCCAGCAGCCAAGTTTGGACAGGGGCCTATGGCTACACCTTC,CASSQVWTGAYGYTF
TRBJ2-1,-,TRBV6-5,-,TGTGCCAGCAGTTACGGCCCCAATACCCACAATGAGCAGTTCTTC,CASSYGPNTHNEQFF
TRBJ2-3,-,TRBV4-1,-,TGCGCCAGCAGCCAAGTGATCTGGGGAGATACGCAGTATTTT,CASSQVIWGDTQYF
TRBJ2-5,TRBD2,TRBV20-1,once,TGCAGTGCTTTCGAGCGGGAGGGACTTAGAGAGACCCAGTACTTC,CSAFEREGLRETQYF
TRBJ2-7,TRBD1,TRBV27,few,TGTGCCGGGACATCCCCGGGGCAGGGGGCATACGAGCAGTACTTC,CAGTSPGQGAYEQYF
TRBJ2-7,-,TRBV5-1,once,TGCGCCAGCTCGCCCAAACGGGGGTCGAGCGAGCAGTACTTC,CASSPKRGSSEQYF
TRBJ2-3,TRBD2,TRBV5-1,-,TGCGCCAGCAGCTTGGAGGGGAGGGGCGATCCTAATACGCAGTATTTT,CASSLEGRGDPNTQYF
TRBJ2-7,-,TRBV12-3/TRBV12-4,once,TGTGCCACCAGGGGGGGAGACGAGCAGTACTTC,CATRGGDEQYF
TRBJ1-1,-,TRBV11-2,-,TGTGCCAGCAGCTTAGAGTACAACACTGAAGCTTTCTTT,CASSLEYNTEAFF
TRBJ1-5,-,TRBV3-1,many,TGTGCCAGCAGCCCCGGGACCGGGAATCAGCCCCAGCATTTT,CASSPGTGNQPQHF
TRBJ2-7,-,TRBV18,-,TGTGCCAGCTCACCTACCTCCAGGCCCTACGAGCAGTACTTC,CASSPTSRPYEQYF
TRBJ1-2,TRBD1,TRBV6-1,-,TGTGCCAGCAGTGATTCCGGGACAGGGGTAGGCTACACCTTC,CASSDSGTGVGYTF
TRBJ2-1,-,TRBV5-1,few,TGCGCCAGCAGCACCCTTCAGGCTGGCTCCTACAATGAGCAGTTCTTC,CASSTLQAGSYNEQFF
TRBJ2-7,TRBD1,TRBV6-5,few,TGTGCCAGCAGTTACTCCCGGACAGGGGACGAGCAGTACTTC,CASSYSRTGDEQYF
TRBJ1-6,-,TRBV2,-,TGTGCCAGCGGACGGACTAATTCACCCCTCCACTTT,CASGRTNSPLHF
TRBJ2-1,TRBD2,TRBV3-1,-,TGTGCCAGCACCCGAGGGGGTAGCGGGGTTTACAATGAGCAGTTCTTC,CASTRGGSGVYNEQFF
TRBJ1-2,-,TRBV5-1,many,TGCGCCAGCAGCCCAGCCGACTATGGCTACACCTTC,CASSPADYGYTF
TRBJ2-7,-,TRBV27,few,TGTGCCAGCAGTTTAAGTCTAGGCCCTTTCTACGAGCAGTACTTC,CASSLSLGPFYEQYF
TRBJ1-6,-,TRBV12-3/TRBV12-4,many,TGTGCCAGCAGTCTGAATTCACCCCTCCACTTT,CASSLNSPLHF
TRBJ1-6,-,TRBV18,few,TGTGCCAGCTCACAAAGGGGGGTGCTGAATTCACCCCTCCACTTT,CASSQRGVLNSPLHF
TRBJ1-1,-,TRBV4-2,-,TGTGCCAGCAGCCAAGATCGGCAAGGTTTAGGCACTGAAGCTTTCTTT,CASSQDRQGLGTEAFF
TRBJ2-5,TRBD2,TRBV7-2,-,TGTGCCAGCAGCGTCACGAGCGGGAGCGAGACCCAGTACTTC,CASSVTSGSETQYF
TRBJ1-5,-,TRBV2,many,TGTGCCAGCAGATCCTATAGCAATCAGCCCCAGCATTTT,CASRSYSNQPQHF